The 27 T cell receptor beta chains in this list originate from one sample, sequenced in a study of shared clonotypes between healthy human individuals. The table came from immunoSEQ multiplex PCR; TCRdb's copy has only in-frame clones and leaves some out. The repertoire includes roughly 1,000,000 clones, around 78% of them detected once, and 0.6% to 0.75% sits in the top ten. Material: memory CD4+ T cells from PBMCs. Subset meaning: CD45RA-negative fraction. The receptors were gathered from a man aged 18 to 30 in good health. Some clones in this sample may be carry-over from other donors' samples.

V and J are TRBV30 and TRBJ2-5; D is unresolved. The J call may be incorrect, as the DNA end agrees better with TRBJ2-7. The germline V gene has CDR1 GTSNPN and CDR2 SVGIG (reference sequence). The CDR3 totals 12 residues. CDR3 amino acids: CAWSDRSYEQYF. The CDR3, as DNA: TGTGCCTGGAGTGACAGATCCTACGAGCAGTACTTC.

V gene TRBV18 combines with J gene TRBJ1-5; D call uncertain. The V gene's germline CDR1 is KGHSH and CDR2 LQKENI. The CDR3 runs 19 residues. V lost 6 bases, J lost 0 bases, and 24 bases lay in between. The CDR3 here is CASSTPAQIFTYSNQPQHF. Here the CDR3 DNA reads TGTGCCAGCTCCACACCGGCGCAGATTTTTACCTATAGCAATCAGCCCCAGCATTTT.

Remarks on this clone: Different DNA sequences within this sample yield the same CDR3. J is TRBJ1-2 and V is TRBV19, with a tentative D call TRBD1 (5 bases). Deletions cut 5 bases from V and 3 bases from J, with 10 bases between. Germline V gives CDR1 LNHDA, CDR2 SQIVND (reference sequence). This CDR3 has 13 residues. In DNA, the CDR3 is TGTGCCAGTAGTCCCCAAGGGGACTATGGCTACACCTTC. Translating it yields CASSPQGDYGYTF.

V and J are TRBV7-2 and TRBJ1-1; no firm D call. Trimming took off 2 bases at V and 4 bases at J, with 11 bases between the two ends. The CDR3 contains 14 residues. Germline V lookup: CDR1 SGHTA, CDR2 FQGNSA. The CDR3, as DNA: TGTGCCAGCAGCTTAAGACTTAGAGGCACTGAAGCTTTCTTT. It translates to CASSLRLRGTEAFF.

This clone appeared many times. This chain links TRBV7-9 with TRBJ1-2; 8 bases are a match to TRBD1. With V trimmed by 5 bases and J by 3 bases, 5 bases remained unmatched. Germline-derived CDR1 and CDR2 are SEHNR and FQNEAQ (reference sequence). The CDR3 loop spans 14 amino acids. This CDR3 is CASSPRTGHYGYTF. The CDR3 region has the DNA TGTGCCAGCAGCCCCAGGACAGGGCACTATGGCTACACCTTC.

The sample holds one count of this clone. The V gene is TRBV25-1, the J gene TRBJ1-2, with D possibly matching TRBD1 (5 bases). The V end lost 1 base, the J end lost 3 bases, and 15 bases lay between the germline ends. CDR3 length: 16 residues. Germline assignment: CDR1 MGHDK and CDR2 SYGVNS. The CDR3: CASSESLGAEDYGYTF. The CDR3 DNA reads TGTGCCAGCAGTGAATCCCTAGGGGCGGAAGACTATGGCTACACCTTC.

This clone was observed a handful of times. The rearrangement uses TRBV6-1 and TRBJ1-1; 8 nucleotides line up with TRBD1. V was pared by 6 bases and J by 4 bases, with 7 bases of the junction left unmatched. Germline values: CDR1 MNHNS, CDR2 SASEGT. This CDR3 comprises 14 residues. CDR3 DNA: TGTGCCAGCAGATCCAGGGGGCGAAGCACTGAAGCTTTCTTT. It specifies CASRSRGRSTEAFF.

This clone was recorded once. Given a much more abundant clone one base away, this may be a read error. The chain employs TRBV30 and TRBJ2-1, with unresolved D. Germline V gene sequence: CDR1 GTSNPN, CDR2 SVGIG (reference sequence). The CDR3 spans 13 residues. Trimming left V 0 bases short and J 6 bases short, with 9 bases between. Here the CDR3 reads CAWSVILSNEQFF. CDR3 coding DNA: TGTGCCTGGAGTGTTATCTTGAGCAATGAGCAGTTCTTC.

The chain combines TRBV27 with TRBJ2-7; TRBD1 matches 11 bases. Germline-derived CDR1 and CDR2 are MNHEY and SMNVEV (reference sequence). J lost 1 base, V lost 6 bases, and 5 bases had no gene match. This CDR3 spans 15 amino acids. The CDR3 is CASRPGTGGSYEQYF. The CDR3 region has the DNA TGTGCCAGCAGACCCGGGACAGGGGGATCCTACGAGCAGTACTTC.

The chain links TRBV4-2 to TRBJ1-1; D perhaps matches TRBD1 (5 bases). Trimming removed 0 bases at V and 5 bases at J, with 13 bases between. Germline V gives CDR1 LGHNA, CDR2 YNFKEQ. The CDR3 runs to 15 residues. The CDR3 sequence: CASSQEGAGRTEAFF. The DNA of the CDR3 is TGTGCCAGCAGCCAAGAAGGGGCAGGGAGAACTGAAGCTTTCTTT.

The V call is TRBV11-2, the J call TRBJ2-5; tentatively, D is TRBD1 (6 bases). Trimming shortened V by 1 base and J by 7 bases, and 16 bases separated the two germline ends. This CDR3 has 15 residues. Germline CDR1 is SGHAT and CDR2 is FQNNGV. The CDR3 bases are TGTGCCAGCAGCTTAGCAGGACAGTCCCCGGGGACCCAGTACTTC. Its protein product is CASSLAGQSPGTQYF.

This chain joins TRBV19 and TRBJ2-1; no clear D gene. Trimming took off 5 bases at V and 4 bases at J, with 3 bases between the two ends. The CDR3 runs 11 residues. CDR1 is LNHDA, CDR2 SQIVND, per germline (reference sequence). The CDR3 nucleotides are TGTGCCAGTAGTCGGTACAATGAGCAGTTCTTC. Its translation: CASSRYNEQFF. The full variable domain, in which reference TRBV19 and TRBJ2-1 provide the parts outside the CDR3, is DGGITQSPKYLFRKEGQNVTLSCEQNLNHDAMYWYRQDPGQGLRLIYYSQIVNDFQKGDIAEGYSVSREKKESFPLTVTSAQKNPTAFYLCASSRYNEQFFGPGTRLTVL.

As concerns this clone: Since the CDR3 does not end with the conserved phenylalanine or tryptophan, this likely comes from a read error. J is TRBJ2-2 and V is TRBV6-1; D is possibly TRBD2 (6 bases). Germline loops: CDR1 MNHNS, CDR2 SASEGT. The CDR3 totals 16 residues. CDR3 in amino acids: CASSEIGGASTGELFL. DNA of the CDR3: TGTGCCAGTAGTGAAATAGGAGGGGCCAGCACCGGGGAGCTGTTTCTT.

The chain is built from TRBV6-1 and TRBJ2-7, with D unresolved. The germline gives CDR1 MNHNS, CDR2 SASEGT. The V and J ends lost 7 bases and 2 bases respectively, with 12 bases between them. The CDR3 is 13 residues long. CDR3: CASTPTHTYEQYF. The CDR3, as DNA: TGTGCCAGCACCCCCACCCATACCTACGAGCAGTACTTC.

The rearrangement links TRBV4-1 to TRBJ1-4; maybe TRBD1 (5 bases). Germline CDR1 and CDR2: MGHRA and YSYEKL. Between the trimmed V and J ends, which lost 2 bases and 2 bases, there was a span of 18 bases. CDR3 length equals 18 residues. Here the CDR3 DNA reads TGCGCCAGCAGCCAACCGGGACGGCGAAGGTCCACTAATGAAAAACTGTTTTTT. Protein product: CASSQPGRRRSTNEKLFF.

The V gene is TRBV5-1, the J gene TRBJ1-2, with D uncertain. Trimming shortened V by 0 bases and J by 9 bases, and 12 bases separated the two germline ends. Germline-derived CDR1 and CDR2 are SGHRS and YFSETQ. CDR3 size: 13 residues. CDR3 region: CASSLENDGSYTF. The CDR3 nucleotides read TGCGCCAGCAGCTTGGAGAACGACGGGAGCTACACCTTC.

V usage is TRBV28 and J usage is TRBJ2-5, with D perhaps being TRBD1 or TRBD2 (5 bases each). The CDR3 runs 14 residues. Germline V lookup: CDR1 MDHEN, CDR2 SYDVKM. V lost 4 bases and J 5 bases, leaving 14 bases between the germline ends. The CDR3 nucleotides are TGTGCCAGCAGTTCCCTGGGGGTGAGCGAGACCCAGTACTTC. This encodes CASSSLGVSETQYF. Combining the CDR3 with reference TRBV28 and TRBJ2-5 gives the whole variable domain DVKVTQSSRYLVKRTGEKVFLECVQDMDHENMFWYRQDPGLGLRLIYFSYDVKMKEKGDIPEGYSVSREKKERFSLILESASTNQTSMYLCASSSLGVSETQYFGPGTRLLVL.

The V and J genes are TRBV5-1 and TRBJ2-5; TRBD2 matches 13 bases. Germline V gives CDR1 SGHRS, CDR2 YFSETQ. The J segment lost 5 bases and the V segment lost 3 bases, leaving 1 base of the junction unmatched. CDR3 length: 14 amino acids. CDR3 sequence (DNA): TGCGCCAGCAGCTGGACTAGCGGGAGTGAGACCCAGTACTTC. As protein: CASSWTSGSETQYF. The full variable domain, completed using reference TRBV5-1 and TRBJ2-5, is KAGVTQTPRYLIKTRGQQVTLSCSPISGHRSVSWYQQTPGQGLQFLFEYFSETQRNKGNFPGRFSGRQFSNSRSEMNVSTLELGDSALYLCASSWTSGSETQYFGPGTRLLVL.

This chain joins TRBV5-5 and TRBJ2-5, with no clear D. This CDR3 is 13 amino acids long. Trimming took 4 bases from V and 2 from J, leaving 9 bases between them. CDR1 SGHKS and CDR2 YYEKEE come from the germline V gene (reference sequence). The CDR3 nucleotides are TGTGCCAGCAGCCTGGTGGTGCAAGAGACCCAGTACTTC. Translating it yields CASSLVVQETQYF.

This clone was picked up a small number of times. V usage is TRBV7-8 and J usage is TRBJ2-4; D is perhaps TRBD2 (6 bases). V was shortened by 6 bases and J by 7 bases, with 13 bases between the two germline ends. The V gene's germline CDR1 is SGHVS and CDR2 FQNEAQ. This CDR3 region has 13 residues. CDR3 coding DNA: TGTGCCAGCAGTCCTAGACTAGGGAACATTCAGTACTTC. Its translation is CASSPRLGNIQYF. Full variable domain (remainder filled in from reference TRBV7-8 and TRBJ2-4): GAGVSQSPRYKVAKRGQDVALRCDPISGHVSLFWYQQALGQGPEFLTYFQNEAQLDKSGLPSDRFFAERPEGSVSTLKIQRTQQEDSAVYLCASSPRLGNIQYFGAGTRLSVL.

V gene TRBV5-1 combines with J gene TRBJ2-7, with 9 bases lining up with TRBD1. J was trimmed by 1 base and V by 5 bases; bases with no gene match: 4. CDR1 is SGHRS and CDR2 is YFSETQ in the germline V gene. The CDR3 is 14 amino acids. CDR3 sequence: CASRAGTGSYEQYF. As DNA, the CDR3 is TGCGCCAGCAGAGCTGGGACAGGGTCCTACGAGCAGTACTTC.

The CDR3 region is CAWTSGLAGVRLLYNEQFF. In DNA form, the CDR3 reads TGTGCCTGGACCTCGGGACTAGCGGGAGTAAGGCTCTTGTACAATGAGCAGTTCTTC. The V call is TRBV30, the J call TRBJ2-1, with 14 bases lining up with TRBD2. The CDR3 spans 19 residues. The germline gives CDR1 GTSNPN, CDR2 SVGIG (reference sequence). The trim removed 4 bases at V and 4 bases at J, leaving 15 bases unmatched.

The V and J genes are TRBV11-2 and TRBJ2-7; D not resolved. Germline values: CDR1 SGHAT, CDR2 FQNNGV. V was pared by 5 bases and J by 3 bases, with 20 bases between. This CDR3 comprises 16 residues. The DNA for the CDR3 is TGTGCCAGCAGCGCCCGTACAGTGGTAGTTAGCTACGAGCAGTACTTC. This gives the protein CASSARTVVVSYEQYF.

The CDR3: CASSSLGTLGTEAFF. DNA of the CDR3: TGTGCCAGCAGTTCACTAGGGACGTTGGGGACTGAAGCTTTCTTT. The rearrangement joins TRBV28 to TRBJ1-1; D is perhaps TRBD1 (5 bases). The V end was cut by 4 bases, the J end by 5 bases, with 17 bases between. The CDR3 is 15 residues long. Germline loops: CDR1 MDHEN, CDR2 SYDVKM.

To note about this clone: The same CDR3 arises from other DNA sequences in this sample as well. J is TRBJ2-3 and V is TRBV7-3, with D unresolved. Germline V gives CDR1 SGHTA, CDR2 FQGTGA. The CDR3 is 15 residues long. The V end was cut by 6 bases, the J end by 1 base, with 14 bases between. CDR3: CASSLGLTGTDTQYF. As DNA, the CDR3 is TGTGCCAGCAGTCTTGGTCTCACGGGCACAGATACGCAGTATTTT.

The V call is TRBV5-1, the J call TRBJ1-4; 10 bases are a match to TRBD1. Losses at the gene ends were 0 bases for V and 11 bases for J; bases not matched to a gene: 7. In germline, CDR1 is SGHRS, CDR2 YFSETQ. This CDR3 region has 15 residues. The CDR3 region has the DNA TGCGCCAGCAGCTTGGGGGGACAGGGGCTATGGAAACTGTTTTTT. Translated, it gives CASSLGGQGLWKLFF.

Only one count was recorded for this clone. The rearrangement links TRBV19 to TRBJ1-5; D unclear. V dropped 5 bases and J dropped 4 bases, with 12 bases sitting between them. The length of the CDR3 is 14 residues. The germline CDR1 and CDR2 sequences are LNHDA and SQIVND (reference sequence). The CDR3 sequence is CASSPSTGNQPQHF. CDR3 sequence (DNA): TGTGCCAGTAGTCCATCGACCGGAAATCAGCCCCAGCATTTT.